This TCR beta chain was documented in a study of identical twins. Study-level points and caveats: Whereas memory repertoires showed no such difference, abundant cord blood beta clonotypes carried fewer insertions.

This clonotype was observed a few times. Its specificity is not known. Germline V gene data show CDR1 as DFQATT and CDR2 as SNEGSKA (reference sequence). The CDR3 is 16 amino acids. V lost 3 bases to trimming and J lost 5 bases, with 22 bases between them. TCRdb redid the calling of the 5' RACE reads with MiXCR, one entry per CDR3 protein. The sample records 600,000 to 700,000 distinct CDR3 sequences, 21% being singletons. The sample was also linked to a second study, of T cells expressing NK-cell markers. That work contributes: In sorted CD3+CD56+NKG2C+, CD3+CD56+NKG2C- and CD3+CD56-NKG2C+ T cells, TCR beta repertoires were obtained.

The chain is built from TRBV20-1 and TRBJ2-5, with TRBD2 as a possible D gene (7 bases). The sequenced sample was PBMCs. The sequence was collected from a young woman in good health. The CDR3 DNA sequence: TGCAGTGCTAGTCTAGGGCGGGGGCCTTCATCGGAGACCCAGTACTTC. Its translation: CSASLGRGPSSETQYF.